These 18 T cell receptor beta chains share one sample of origin, sequenced in a study of identifying expanded T cells in peripheral blood. Assay used: immunoSEQ multiplex PCR; TCRdb lists only in-frame clones, some missing. The data show some 95,000 clones, with approximately 86% seen just once and 4.5% to 7% held by the top ten. The sequenced sample consisted of blood. The receptor set was obtained from a person aged 18 to 75 in good health.

V gene TRBV19 combines with J gene TRBJ1-1, with 7 bases fitting TRBD1. The length of the CDR3 is 14 residues. From germline, CDR1 is LNHDA and CDR2 SQIVND (reference sequence). The V and J ends lost 0 bases and 4 bases, in that order; junction bases with no gene match: 2. The CDR3, as DNA: TGTGCCAGTAGTATAGATAGGGGGCGCACTGAAGCTTTCTTT. Translating gives CASSIDRGRTEAFF.

The V call is TRBV13, the J call TRBJ1-4; D gene uncertain. This CDR3 is built from 12 residues. Germline values: CDR1 PRHDT, CDR2 FYEKMQ (reference sequence). V lost 2 bases to trimming and J lost 13 bases, with 11 bases between them. The CDR3 DNA follows: TGTGCCAGCAGCTTACCCCCCGGAGGACTGTTTTTT. Its protein is CASSLPPGGLFF.

The chain couples TRBV5-1 to TRBJ1-2, with D perhaps TRBD1 (6 bases). The germline V and J ends were trimmed by 0 bases and 6 bases, with 15 bases remaining between them. The CDR3 extends over 15 amino acids. Germline CDR1 and CDR2: SGHRS and YFSETQ. The CDR3 loop reads CASSLAGQKIDGYTF. In DNA form, the CDR3 reads TGCGCCAGCAGCTTGGCAGGACAGAAAATCGATGGCTACACCTTC.

The chain links TRBV7-9 to TRBJ1-1, with D possibly TRBD1 on 6 matching bases. The germline V gene has CDR1 SEHNR and CDR2 FQNEAQ (reference sequence). V was trimmed by 4 bases and J by 2 bases, leaving 14 bases between them. CDR3 length: 15 residues. The CDR3 loop reads CASSSARTANTEAFF. The CDR3 DNA sequence: TGTGCCAGCAGCTCCGCCCGGACAGCAAACACTGAAGCTTTCTTT.

The V call is TRBV7-9, the J call TRBJ1-1; D is undetermined. Trimming pared 3 bases from V and 3 bases from J, leaving 2 bases between. The CDR3 length is 11 residues. Germline V gene data show CDR1 as SEHNR and CDR2 as FQNEAQ (reference sequence). The CDR3 DNA reads as TGTGCCAGCAGCTTGGACACTGAAGCTTTCTTT. Its protein is CASSLDTEAFF.

The chain joins TRBV5-1 to TRBJ1-3; no definite D call. The CDR3 has 14 residues. Trimming took off 0 bases at V and 2 bases at J, with 6 bases between the two ends. Germline V CDR1 and CDR2: SGHRS, YFSETQ. The CDR3 sequence is CASSLGWAGNTIYF. CDR3 nucleotides: TGCGCCAGCAGCTTGGGCTGGGCTGGAAACACCATATATTTT.

The V gene is TRBV2, the J gene TRBJ2-1; TRBD1 matches 7 bases. CDR1 is SNHLY and CDR2 is FYNNEI in the germline V gene. The CDR3 runs 14 residues. V dropped 5 bases and J dropped 0; count of bases not matched to a gene: 1. Here the CDR3 reads CASSRDSSYNEQFF. The DNA for the CDR3 is TGTGCCAGCAGTCGGGACAGCTCCTACAATGAGCAGTTCTTC.

The J gene is TRBJ2-5, the V gene TRBV7-8; 7 bases align to TRBD2. CDR3 length: 14 amino acids. V was pared by 7 bases and J by 1 base, with 6 bases of the junction left unmatched. CDR1 is SGHVS, CDR2 FQNEAQ, per germline. CDR3 region: CASTSWGGQETQYF. CDR3 DNA: TGTGCCAGCACCTCCTGGGGGGGCCAAGAGACCCAGTACTTC.

CDR3 sequence (DNA): TGTGCCAGCAGCTTCTTGACCGGGAGTATGAACACTGAAGCTTTCTTT. Protein sequence: CASSFLTGSMNTEAFF. The genes are TRBV7-8 and TRBJ1-1, with no clear D. Trimming left V 3 bases short and J 0 bases short, with 14 bases between. The CDR3 totals 16 residues. Germline lookup yields CDR1 SGHVS and CDR2 FQNEAQ.

This clone was counted once. J is TRBJ1-1 and V is TRBV27; D ambiguous. The length of the CDR3 is 13 residues. Trimming cost V 3 bases and J 3 bases, with 8 bases left between them. Germline V gene lookup returns CDR1 MNHEY and CDR2 SMNVEV (reference sequence). The CDR3 here is CASSFQEYTEAFF. Here the CDR3 DNA reads TGTGCCAGCAGTTTTCAGGAGTACACTGAAGCTTTCTTT.

This clone was seen a single time. This sequence joins TRBV15 and TRBJ2-5; D is unresolved. The V end lost 1 base, the J end lost 1 base, and 10 bases lay between the germline ends. CDR3 size: 15 residues. Germline V lookup: CDR1 LNHNV, CDR2 YYDKDF (reference sequence). CDR3 sequence: CATSRGLGVQETQYF. The DNA for the CDR3 is TGTGCCACCAGCAGAGGATTGGGTGTCCAAGAGACCCAGTACTTC. The whole variable domain, remainder taken from reference TRBV15 and TRBJ2-5, is DAMVIQNPRYQVTQFGKPVTLSCSQTLNHNVMYWYQQKSSQAPKLLFHYYDKDFNNEADTPDNFQSRRPNTSFCFLDIRSPGLGDTAMYLCATSRGLGVQETQYFGPGTRLLVL.

The chain is built from TRBV7-2 and TRBJ2-1, with D perhaps TRBD1 (5 bases). Germline values: CDR1 SGHTA, CDR2 FQGNSA. The CDR3 runs 17 residues. V was clipped by 2 bases and J by 0 bases, with 14 bases between them. This chain's CDR3 is CASSLRPGAGSYNEQFF. The CDR3 DNA follows: TGTGCCAGCAGCTTAAGGCCTGGGGCCGGCTCCTACAATGAGCAGTTCTTC.

The chain combines TRBV4-1 with TRBJ2-6; TRBD1 is a possible D gene (6 bases). The CDR3 extends over 17 amino acids. Germline CDR1 is MGHRA and CDR2 is YSYEKL. The V end was cut by 0 bases, the J end by 2 bases, with 11 bases between. The CDR3 bases are TGCGCCAGCAGCCAAGATCCCCCAGGGGCTGGGGCCAACGTCCTGACTTTC. Protein sequence: CASSQDPPGAGANVLTF.

The chain couples TRBV29-1 to TRBJ2-7; D not certain. This CDR3 spans 13 amino acids. From germline, CDR1 is SQVTM and CDR2 ANQGSEA. V was shortened by 0 bases and J by 3 bases, with 9 bases between the two germline ends. CDR3 protein: CSVEDTVFYEQYF. CDR3 in DNA: TGCAGCGTTGAAGATACAGTCTTCTACGAGCAGTACTTC.

The rearrangement joins TRBV12-5 to TRBJ1-2, with 10 bases fitting TRBD1. This CDR3 spans 14 amino acids. Germline V gene data show CDR1 as LGHNT and CDR2 as FRNRAP. V was clipped by 6 bases and J by 7 bases; unmatched bases: 8. The CDR3 reads CASGTVGQGFGYTF. DNA of the CDR3: TGTGCTAGTGGCACCGTGGGACAGGGGTTTGGCTACACCTTC.

This chain connects TRBV7-2 to TRBJ1-5, with unresolved D. The CDR3 has 15 amino acids. The germline V and J ends were trimmed by 1 base and 6 bases, with 13 bases remaining between them. The V gene's germline CDR1 is SGHTA and CDR2 FQGNSA. CDR3 bases: TGTGCCAGCAGCTTAGGTGGCTTTGGGCGTCAGCCCCAGCATTTT. Translating it yields CASSLGGFGRQPQHF.

The rearrangement links TRBV15 to TRBJ1-1; no clear D. Germline values: CDR1 LNHNV, CDR2 YYDKDF (reference sequence). V was cut by 5 bases and J by 8 bases, with 15 bases left in between. This CDR3 has 13 amino acids. The CDR3 DNA reads TGTGCCACCAGCCAAGGCGGGCCCAGCGAAGCTTTCTTT. Its translation is CATSQGGPSEAFF.

The V call is TRBV9, the J call TRBJ1-1; D perhaps matches TRBD1 (5 bases). The CDR3 extends over 15 amino acids. V was trimmed by 3 bases and J by 6 bases, leaving 18 bases between them. Germline V CDR1 and CDR2: SGDLS, YYNGEE. CDR3 DNA: TGTGCCAGCAGCGCACCGGGACGGCCTCCGTCTGAAGCTTTCTTT. It yields the protein CASSAPGRPPSEAFF. The full variable domain, in which reference TRBV9 and TRBJ1-1 provide the parts outside the CDR3, is DSGVTQTPKHLITATGQRVTLRCSPRSGDLSVYWYQQSLDQGLQFLIQYYNGEERAKGNILERFSAQQFPDLHSELNLSSLELGDSALYFCASSAPGRPPSEAFFGQGTRLTVV.